The source of this TCR beta chain is a study of blood T cell repertoires in COVID-19. Study information: Acute and convalescent COVID-19 specimens originated in the United States, Italy and Spain. Sources were T cells, B-cell-depleted T cells, or PBMCs; the material itself was cDNA or gDNA.

The CDR3 is 16 residues long. J gave up 2 bases and V 3 bases, and 8 bases lay outside the gene matches. Per the germline V gene, CDR1 is KGHDR and CDR2 is SFDVKD. Authors' data handling: Amplification with reference gene primers provided the estimates of nucleated cell counts. Clones were sequenced by immunoSEQ multiplex PCR, and TCRdb holds only the in-frame ones, with some missing. The V and J calls and clone size are taken from that table; D and trimming were inferred from the DNA. The sample consists of 150,000 to 200,000 clones, approximately 91% of them appearing once. The rearrangement uses TRBV24-1 and TRBJ2-5; TRBD1 aligns across 7 bases. Source material: peripheral blood. The clonotype comes from a man aged 18 to 30 with acute or convalescent COVID-19. CDR3 DNA sequence: TGTGCCACCAGTGATCTAGACAGGGTCGGTCAAGAGACCCAGTACTTC. Protein product: CATSDLDRVGQETQYF.